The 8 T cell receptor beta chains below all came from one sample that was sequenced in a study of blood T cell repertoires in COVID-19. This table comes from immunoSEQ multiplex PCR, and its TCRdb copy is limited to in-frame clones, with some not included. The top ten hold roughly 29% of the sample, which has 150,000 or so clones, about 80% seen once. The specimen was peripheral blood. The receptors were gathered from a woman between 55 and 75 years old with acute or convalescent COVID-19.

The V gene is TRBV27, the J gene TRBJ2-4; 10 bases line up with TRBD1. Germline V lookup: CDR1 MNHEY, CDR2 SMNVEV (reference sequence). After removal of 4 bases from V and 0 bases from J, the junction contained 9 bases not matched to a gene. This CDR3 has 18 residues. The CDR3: CASSWTGGSPQAKNIQYF. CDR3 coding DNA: TGTGCCAGCAGTTGGACAGGGGGAAGCCCACAAGCCAAAAACATTCAGTACTTC.

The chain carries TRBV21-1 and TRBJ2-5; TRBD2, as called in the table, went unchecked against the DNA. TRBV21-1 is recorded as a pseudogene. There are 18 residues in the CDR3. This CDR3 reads CASSKGGGRGQIQETQYF. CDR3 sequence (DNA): TGTGCCAGCAGCAAAGGGGGGGGTAGAGGACAGATACAAGAGACCCAGTACTTC.

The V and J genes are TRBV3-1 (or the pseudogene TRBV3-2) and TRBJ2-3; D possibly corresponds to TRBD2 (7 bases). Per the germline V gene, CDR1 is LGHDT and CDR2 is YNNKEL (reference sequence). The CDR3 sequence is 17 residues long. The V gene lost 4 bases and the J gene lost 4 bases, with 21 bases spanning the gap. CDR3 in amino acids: CASSRIGGGPRPDTQYF. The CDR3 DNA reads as TGTGCCAGCAGCCGTATTGGCGGGGGCCCACGCCCAGATACGCAGTATTTT.

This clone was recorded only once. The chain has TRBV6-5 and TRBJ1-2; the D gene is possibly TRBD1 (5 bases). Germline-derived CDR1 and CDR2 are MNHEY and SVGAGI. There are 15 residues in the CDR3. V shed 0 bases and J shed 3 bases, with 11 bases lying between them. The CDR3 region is CASSYSTGGDYGYTF. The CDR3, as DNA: TGTGCCAGCAGTTACTCGACCGGAGGGGACTATGGCTACACCTTC.

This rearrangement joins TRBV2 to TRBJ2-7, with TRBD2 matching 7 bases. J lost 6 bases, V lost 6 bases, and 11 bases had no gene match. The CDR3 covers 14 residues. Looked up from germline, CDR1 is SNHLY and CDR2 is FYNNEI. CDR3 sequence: CASRAGTTASEQYF. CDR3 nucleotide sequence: TGTGCCAGCAGAGCCGGGACTACGGCATCCGAGCAGTACTTC.

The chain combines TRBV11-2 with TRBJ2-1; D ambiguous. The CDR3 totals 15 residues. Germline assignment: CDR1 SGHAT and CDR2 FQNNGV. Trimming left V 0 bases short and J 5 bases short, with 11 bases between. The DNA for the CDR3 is TGTGCCAGCAGCTTAGATCTAATATCCCACAATGAGCAGTTCTTC. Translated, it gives CASSLDLISHNEQFF.

This chain's CDR3 is CASSSQGQSNQPQHF. DNA for the CDR3: TGTGCCAGCAGCTCACAGGGGCAGAGCAATCAGCCCCAGCATTTT. This sequence joins TRBV7-2 and TRBJ1-5; 7 bases map to TRBD1. V was clipped by 4 bases and J by 1 base; unmatched bases: 4. Germline values: CDR1 SGHTA, CDR2 FQGNSA. The CDR3 sequence is 15 residues long.

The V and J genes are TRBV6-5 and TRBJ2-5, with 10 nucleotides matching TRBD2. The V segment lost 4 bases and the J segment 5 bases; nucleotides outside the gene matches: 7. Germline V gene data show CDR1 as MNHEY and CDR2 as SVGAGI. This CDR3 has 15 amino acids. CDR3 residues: CASSSQRGGTETQYF. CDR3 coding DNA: TGTGCCAGCAGTTCCCAGCGGGGGGGTACGGAGACCCAGTACTTC.